This TCR beta chain comes out of a study of OX40 agonist ivuxolimab in advanced cancers. V lost 1 base and J lost 2; bases outside the gene matches: 5. There are 15 residues in the CDR3. From germline, CDR1 is SGHRS and CDR2 YFSETQ. Data came from immunoSEQ multiplex PCR; TCRdb stores just in-frame clones and leaves some out. The sample holds tens of thousands of clones, around 80% seen once. This sample comprised CD4+ or CD8+ T cells sorted from blood, obtained in a trial of the OX40 agonist ivuxolimab. The sequence was obtained from an adult with an advanced solid tumor such as melanoma, head and neck, liver or kidney cancer. The chain carries TRBV5-1 and TRBJ2-7; 8 bases map to TRBD2. The CDR3 bases are TGCGCCAGCAGCTTGAAACTAGCGGCCACCTACGAGCAGTACTTC. As protein: CASSLKLAATYEQYF.